The T cell receptor (beta chain) under discussion was sequenced for a study of T cells in Graves' hyperthyroidism and ophthalmopathy. Whole-study findings and limits: Most thyroid clonotypes with frequency above 0.001 were detected in blood.

The source material, RNA transcripts, was used to amplify TCR beta CDR3 regions. First-round RT-PCR of the TCR CDR3 relied on the HTBI primer set. TCRdb reprocessed the multiplex PCR reads via MiXCR and lists one record per CDR3 protein. The profile shows roughly 500,000 distinct CDR3 sequences, approximately 44% of them singletons. The sample holds many counts of this clonotype. Its antigen is unidentified. Diagnosis rested on symptoms, serum thyroxine and TRAb, thyroid ultrasound, and orbital computed tomography. Germline V gene lookup returns CDR1 SNHLY and CDR2 FYNNEI. The CDR3 runs to 15 residues. With 4 bases clipped from V and 2 bases from J, the junction kept 6 bases outside the gene matches.

This clonotype was sampled from an adult woman with Graves' disease, either hyperthyroidism or ophthalmopathy (not recorded which). The chain joins TRBV2 to TRBJ2-3, with 7 bases lining up with TRBD2. The source material was peripheral blood or thyroid tissue (not recorded which). This CDR3 is CASSGTSWVTDTQYF. In nucleotides, the CDR3 is TGTGCCAGCAGTGGGACTAGTTGGGTCACAGATACGCAGTATTTT.